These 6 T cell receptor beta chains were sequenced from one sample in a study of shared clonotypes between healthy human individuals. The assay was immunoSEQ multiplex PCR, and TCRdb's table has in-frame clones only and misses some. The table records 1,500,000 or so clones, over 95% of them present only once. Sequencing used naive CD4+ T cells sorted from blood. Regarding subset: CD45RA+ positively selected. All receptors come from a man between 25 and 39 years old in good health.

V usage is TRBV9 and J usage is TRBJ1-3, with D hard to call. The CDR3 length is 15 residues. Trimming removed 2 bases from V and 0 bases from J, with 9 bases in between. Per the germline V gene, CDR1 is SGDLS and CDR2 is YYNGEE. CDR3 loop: CASSVEHPSGNTIYF. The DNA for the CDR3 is TGTGCCAGCAGCGTTGAGCATCCCTCTGGAAACACCATATATTTT. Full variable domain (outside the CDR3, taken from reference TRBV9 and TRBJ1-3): DSGVTQTPKHLITATGQRVTLRCSPRSGDLSVYWYQQSLDQGLQFLIQYYNGEERAKGNILERFSAQQFPDLHSELNLSSLELGDSALYFCASSVEHPSGNTIYFGEGSWLTVV.

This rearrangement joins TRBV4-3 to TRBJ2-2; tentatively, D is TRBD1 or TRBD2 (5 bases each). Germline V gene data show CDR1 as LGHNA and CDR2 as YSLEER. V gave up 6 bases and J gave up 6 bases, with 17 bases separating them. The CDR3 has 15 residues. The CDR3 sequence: CASRARESWSGELFF. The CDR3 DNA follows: TGCGCCAGCAGAGCCAGGGAGAGTTGGTCCGGGGAGCTGTTTTTT.

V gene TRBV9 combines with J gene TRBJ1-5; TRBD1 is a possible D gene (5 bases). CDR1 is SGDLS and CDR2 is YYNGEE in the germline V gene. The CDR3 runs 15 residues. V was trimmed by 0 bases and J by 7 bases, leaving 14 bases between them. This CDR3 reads CASSVDGRGDQPQHF. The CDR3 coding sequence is TGTGCCAGCAGCGTAGACGGGAGGGGAGACCAGCCCCAGCATTTT. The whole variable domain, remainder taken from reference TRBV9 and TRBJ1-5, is DSGVTQTPKHLITATGQRVTLRCSPRSGDLSVYWYQQSLDQGLQFLIQYYNGEERAKGNILERFSAQQFPDLHSELNLSSLELGDSALYFCASSVDGRGDQPQHFGDGTRLSIL.

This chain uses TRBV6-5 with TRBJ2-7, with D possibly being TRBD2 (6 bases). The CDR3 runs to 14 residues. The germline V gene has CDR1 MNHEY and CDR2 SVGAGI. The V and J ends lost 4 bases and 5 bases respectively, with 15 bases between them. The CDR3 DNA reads TGTGCCAGCAGTTCACCGGGACTCCGGGACGAGCAGTACTTC. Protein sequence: CASSSPGLRDEQYF.

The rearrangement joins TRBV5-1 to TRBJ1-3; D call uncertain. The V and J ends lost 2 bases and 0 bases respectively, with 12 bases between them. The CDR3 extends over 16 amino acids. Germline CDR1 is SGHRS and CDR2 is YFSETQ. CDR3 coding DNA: TGCGCCAGCAGCTTTCCCTATCCCTTCTCTGGAAACACCATATATTTT. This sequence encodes CASSFPYPFSGNTIYF.

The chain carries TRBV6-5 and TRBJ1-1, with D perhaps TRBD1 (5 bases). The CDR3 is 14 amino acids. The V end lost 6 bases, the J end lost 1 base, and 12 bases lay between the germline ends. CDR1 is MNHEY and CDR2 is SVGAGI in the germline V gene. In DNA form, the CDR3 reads TGTGCCAGCAGGGGGGAGTCCGGGAACACTGAAGCTTTCTTT. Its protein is CASRGESGNTEAFF.